These T cell receptor beta chains were read from a single sample in a study of siplizumab effects on memory and regulatory T cells. Clones were sequenced by immunoSEQ multiplex PCR, and TCRdb holds only the in-frame ones, with some missing. The sample carries 100,000 or so clones, 85% to 95% recorded once. The sequencing input was CD4+ T cells sorted from blood. The receptors here all came from a human donor in good health. The CDR3 runs from the conserved cysteine through the conserved F or W. D genes are given only for firm matches. Only part of the rows carry a size: once, few, many, or a class if the clone is expanded.

V gene,D gene,clone size,CDR3 length,J gene,CDR3 protein,CDR3 DNA
TRBV19,TRBD1,.,12,TRBJ2-1,CASSTFRDSVIF,TGTGCCAGTAGTACTTTCCGGGACAGTGTAATCTTC
TRBV30,TRBD2,.,16,TRBJ2-4,CAWRKRGGMGKNIQYF,TGTGCCTGGAGGAAGCGGGGGGGCATGGGCAAAAACATTCAGTACTTC
TRBV2,.,few,13,TRBJ1-5,CASSLDRVGPQHF,TGTGCCAGCAGTTTGGACCGCGTCGGGCCCCAGCATTTT
TRBV11-3,TRBD2,.,14,TRBJ2-7,CASSLDGAGAEQYF,TGTGCCAGCAGCTTAGATGGGGCGGGAGCCGAGCAGTACTTC
TRBV5-4,TRBD1,.,15,TRBJ1-1,CASSFRDRDNTEAFF,TGTGCCAGCAGCTTCCGGGACAGGGACAACACTGAAGCTTTCTTT
TRBV4-1,.,.,13,TRBJ2-7,CASSQIGGYEQYF,TGCGCCAGCAGCCAGATTGGGGGGTACGAGCAGTACTTC
TRBV5-6,.,once,14,TRBJ1-5,CASSLGGLGQPQHF,TGTGCCAGCAGCTTGGGGGGGCTAGGTCAGCCCCAGCATTTT
TRBV7-8,.,.,13,TRBJ2-7,CASSLRGTYEQYF,TGTGCCAGCAGCTTAAGGGGGACCTACGAGCAGTACTTC
TRBV6-6,.,.,12,TRBJ1-4,CASRRSGEELFF,TGTGCCAGCAGAAGATCAGGGGAGGAACTGTTTTTT
TRBV18,TRBD1,once,14,TRBJ1-1,CASSPGQTNTEAFF,TGTGCCAGCTCACCGGGACAGACAAACACTGAAGCTTTCTTT
TRBV5-1,.,.,13,TRBJ2-1,CASRSIGGNEQFF,TGCGCCAGCCGCTCAATTGGGGGGAATGAGCAGTTCTTC
TRBV25-1,.,.,15,TRBJ2-5,CASRRGLTGKETQYF,TGTGCCAGCAGGAGGGGCCTGACGGGTAAAGAGACCCAGTACTTC
TRBV6-5,.,.,14,TRBJ1-5,CASSYGKGDQPQHF,TGTGCCAGCAGTTACGGGAAGGGGGATCAGCCCCAGCATTTT
TRBV9,TRBD2,.,15,TRBJ2-7,CASSSASGDSYEQYF,TGTGCCAGCAGCTCAGCTAGCGGGGACTCCTACGAGCAGTACTTC
TRBV7-3,TRBD2,few,15,TRBJ2-2,CASSVTSRNTGELFF,TGTGCCAGCAGCGTGACTAGCCGGAACACCGGGGAGCTGTTTTTT
TRBV9,.,.,16,TRBJ1-3,CASSVGGTQTGNTIYF,TGTGCCAGCAGCGTAGGGGGGACTCAGACAGGAAACACCATATATTTT
TRBV7-9,TRBD1,once,14,TRBJ2-7,CASSPAGQGEEQYF,TGTGCCAGCAGCCCCGCCGGACAGGGTGAGGAGCAGTACTTC
TRBV19,TRBD1,.,17,TRBJ1-5,CASSMWGQAISNQPQHF,TGTGCCAGTAGTATGTGGGGACAGGCTATTAGCAATCAGCCCCAGCATTTT
TRBV19,TRBD1,.,14,TRBJ1-1,CASKTGARNTEAFF,TGTGCCAGTAAGACAGGGGCCCGGAACACTGAAGCTTTCTTT
TRBV6-5,.,few,13,TRBJ1-1,CASSYSITTEAFF,TGTGCCAGCAGTTACTCGATTACAACAGAAGCTTTCTTT
TRBV7-2,.,.,13,TRBJ1-5,CASSLGTNQPQHF,TGTGCCAGCAGCTTAGGGACCAACCAGCCCCAGCATTTT
TRBV5-4,.,.,16,TRBJ1-3,CASSRGGDSSGNTIYF,TGTGCCAGCAGCCGGGGTGGAGACAGCTCTGGAAACACCATATATTTT
TRBV5-6,TRBD1,.,15,TRBJ1-3,CASSPGTGVGNTIYF,TGTGCCAGCAGCCCCGGGACAGGGGTTGGAAACACCATATATTTT
TRBV6-1,.,once,14,TRBJ2-2,CASKPEGYTGELFF,TGTGCCAGCAAACCGGAGGGGTACACCGGGGAGCTGTTTTTT
TRBV14,TRBD2,.,15,TRBJ2-5,CASRLTSGTQETQYF,TGTGCCAGCAGGCTGACTAGCGGGACGCAAGAGACCCAGTACTTC
TRBV5-4,.,.,14,TRBJ1-2,CASSFNGHNYGYTF,TGTGCCAGCAGCTTTAACGGACACAACTATGGCTACACCTTC
TRBV30,.,.,14,TRBJ1-5,CAWSTGSSNQPQHF,TGTGCCTGGAGTACAGGGAGTAGCAATCAGCCCCAGCATTTT
TRBV7-8,.,.,13,TRBJ1-1,CASSSTRRTEAFF,TGTGCCAGCAGCTCCACACGTAGGACTGAAGCTTTCTTT
TRBV6-1,TRBD1,.,14,TRBJ1-2,CASSEAQGTGVYTF,TGTGCCAGCAGTGAAGCGCAGGGGACAGGGGTGTACACCTTC
TRBV30,.,.,13,TRBJ1-1,CAANRAGGTEAFF,TGTGCCGCAAACAGGGCCGGGGGCACTGAAGCTTTCTTT
TRBV21-1,.,.,19,TRBJ2-7,CASSQKVGDREGLGLEQYF,TGTGCCAGCAGCCAAAAAGTAGGGGACAGGGAAGGGCTTGGACTCGAGCAGTACTTC